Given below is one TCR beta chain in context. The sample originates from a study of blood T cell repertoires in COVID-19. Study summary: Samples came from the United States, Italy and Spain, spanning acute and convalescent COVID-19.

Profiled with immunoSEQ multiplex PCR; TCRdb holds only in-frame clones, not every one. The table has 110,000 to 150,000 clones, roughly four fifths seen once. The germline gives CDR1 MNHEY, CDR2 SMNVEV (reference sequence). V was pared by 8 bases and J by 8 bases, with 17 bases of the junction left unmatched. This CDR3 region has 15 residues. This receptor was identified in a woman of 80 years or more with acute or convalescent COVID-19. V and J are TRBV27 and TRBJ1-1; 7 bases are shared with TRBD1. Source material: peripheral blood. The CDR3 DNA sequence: TGTGCCAGCTACACCTTATACAGGGGATCAGGGGAAGCTTTCTTT. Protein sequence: CASYTLYRGSGEAFF.